Below, 26 T cell receptor beta chains from the same sample are listed, as sequenced in a study of low-dose radiotherapy and immunotherapy resistance in tumors. Priming of first-strand cDNA relied on TRAV- and TRBV-specific primers (covering alpha and beta chains). PCR amplification of the TCRs was performed with Phusion for approximately 20 PCR cycles, and it relied on a constant-region primer together with a V-primer adapter. TCRdb re-derived calls from the reads in MiXCR, one entry per CDR3 protein. The sample yields about 64,000 distinct CDR3 sequences, around a quarter seen once. Time point indicated: before trial treatment. The sequencing here drew on PBMCs, taken before treatment. All receptors derive from a male donor with rectosigmoid adenocarcinoma.

There are many counts of this clonotype. The chain is built from TRBV24-1 and TRBJ2-2; no definite D call. The CDR3 sequence is 16 residues long. CDR1 and CDR2 (germline): KGHDR, SFDVKD. V lost 1 base and J lost 6, with 14 bases in between. CDR3 residues: CATSDFWQDGAGELFF. In nucleotides, the CDR3 is TGTGCCACCAGTGATTTTTGGCAGGACGGTGCCGGGGAGCTGTTTTTT.

V is TRBV12-3 or TRBV12-4 and J is TRBJ1-1; D is perhaps TRBD1 (6 bases). V was shortened by 11 bases and J by 1 base, with 17 bases between the two germline ends. The CDR3 runs to 14 residues. In DNA, the CDR3 is TGTGCCTCCGAGGGGGGAAAGAGGAACACTGAAGCTTTCTTT. The encoded protein is CASEGGKRNTEAFF.

This clonotype was seen repeatedly, ten times or more. The chain carries TRBV6-2 or TRBV6-3 and TRBJ2-2, with D maybe TRBD2 (6 bases). Deletions cut 0 bases from V and 5 bases from J, with 16 bases between. This CDR3 is built from 17 residues. From germline, CDR1 is MNHEY and CDR2 SVGEGT. The CDR3 bases are TGTGCCAGCAGTTACTCGACAGCCGGGGGATGGACCGGGGAGCTGTTTTTT. Amino acid sequence: CASSYSTAGGWTGELFF.

The chain employs TRBV12-3 or TRBV12-4 and TRBJ1-1; D is possibly TRBD1 (6 bases). The V gene lost 6 bases and the J gene lost 13 bases, with 15 bases spanning the gap. The CDR3 runs to 11 residues. CDR3 sequence reads: CASRLDRSCFF. The DNA of the CDR3 is TGTGCCAGCAGGCTTGACAGGTCTTGTTTCTTT.

The chain links TRBV28 to TRBJ2-3; D possibly uses TRBD1 or TRBD2 (5 bases each). This CDR3 spans 14 amino acids. The V and J ends lost 8 bases and 2 bases respectively, with 14 bases between them. Germline V gene lookup returns CDR1 MDHEN and CDR2 SYDVKM. CDR3 sequence: CASRDGLYTDTQYF. CDR3 sequence (DNA): TGTGCCAGCCGGGACGGACTGTACACAGATACGCAGTATTTT.

This clonotype was recorded many times. V is TRBV28 and J is TRBJ2-3, with TRBD2 matching 9 bases. The V gene end was trimmed by 11 bases and the J gene end by 4 bases; junction bases not matched to a gene: 10. Germline CDR1 MDHEN, CDR2 SYDVKM. The CDR3 totals 14 residues. CDR3: CALSPSGIPDTQYF. The CDR3 DNA is TGTGCCCTTTCCCCTAGCGGGATACCAGATACGCAGTATTTT.

V is TRBV7-2 and J is TRBJ2-7; 10 bases are shared with TRBD1. This CDR3 is built from 15 residues. V lost 4 bases to trimming and J lost 3 bases; unmatched junction nucleotides: 6. From germline, CDR1 is SGHTA and CDR2 FQGNSA. This chain's CDR3 is CASSSRTGGIYEQYF. For the CDR3, the DNA is TGTGCCAGCAGCTCCAGGACAGGGGGTATCTACGAGCAGTACTTC.

This clonotype has a handful of counts. V usage is TRBV3-1 and J usage is TRBJ1-6; D unresolved. V lost 4 bases, J lost 14 bases, and 12 bases lay in between. The CDR3 has 12 residues. Germline CDR1 LGHDT, CDR2 YNNKEL (reference sequence). The CDR3 bases are TGTGCCAGCAGCCTAGGAGAGGGCGCCCTCCACTTT. Its protein is CASSLGEGALHF.

On this clonotype: It differs at one base from a far larger clone, so likely a read error. The V gene is TRBV5-6, the J gene TRBJ2-1, with TRBD1 matching over 7 bases. The CDR3 sequence is 14 residues long. CDR1 and CDR2 (germline): SGHDT, YYEEEE. V gave up 0 bases and J gave up 10 bases; unmatched junction bases: 7. This chain's CDR3 is CASSLGQGRYEQFF. The CDR3 DNA sequence: TGTGCCAGCAGCTTGGGACAGGGAAGATACGAGCAGTTCTTC.

J is TRBJ2-1 and V is TRBV5-6; the match to TRBD2 covers 10 bases. CDR3 length: 16 amino acids. CDR1 and CDR2 from the germline V gene are SGHDT and YYEEEE. The trim removed 4 bases at V and 3 bases at J, leaving 7 bases unmatched. The CDR3 bases are TGTGCCAGCAGCCAGGGAACTAGCGGGGTCTACAATGAGCAGTTCTTC. This sequence encodes CASSQGTSGVYNEQFF. Looking up the rest from reference TRBV5-6 and TRBJ2-1 gives the full variable domain: DAGVTQSPTHLIKTRGQQVTLRCSPKSGHDTVSWYQQALGQGPQFIFQYYEEEERQRGNFPDRFSGHQFPNYSSELNVNALLLGDSALYLCASSQGTSGVYNEQFFGPGTRLTVL.

This clonotype was recorded at least ten times. The chain joins TRBV10-3 to TRBJ2-4; 7 nucleotides line up with TRBD1. This CDR3 region has 12 residues. Trimming took 2 bases from V and 9 from J; bases not matched to a gene: 1. Looked up from germline, CDR1 is ENHRY and CDR2 is SYGVKD. As DNA, the CDR3 is TGTGCCATCAGTGAGGCAGGGGGCATTCAGTACTTC. This codes for CAISEAGGIQYF.

The sample holds many counts of this clonotype. V usage is TRBV20-1 and J usage is TRBJ1-6; D may be TRBD1 (6 bases). Germline CDR1 reads DFQATT; CDR2 reads SNEGSKA (reference sequence). V shed 6 bases and J shed 7 bases, with 22 bases lying between them. The CDR3 totals 16 residues. CDR3 DNA: TGCAGTGCCCGTGCGTCAGGGGCCCCAAGGAATTCACCCCTCCACTTT. Protein product: CSARASGAPRNSPLHF.

The chain combines TRBV6-4 with TRBJ1-1; D is unresolved. The CDR3 spans 13 residues. Trimming pared 0 bases from V and 5 bases from J, leaving 7 bases between. Per the germline V gene, CDR1 is MRHNA and CDR2 is SNTAGT. CDR3 in amino acids: CASSDSMMTEAFF. CDR3 coding DNA: TGTGCCAGCAGTGACTCGATGATGACTGAAGCTTTCTTT.

This clonotype occurred once. The likely explanation is a read error, given a far larger clone one base away. The V and J genes are TRBV21-1 and TRBJ2-1; the table assigns TRBD1, which was not confirmed against the DNA. TRBV21-1 is shown as a pseudogene. This CDR3 has 11 amino acids. As DNA, the CDR3 is TGTGCCAGCGGACAGGGATACGAGCAGTTCTTC. Translation: CASGQGYEQFF.

In this sample, this clonotype turned up many times. The V call is TRBV14, the J call TRBJ2-7, with 7 bases aligning to TRBD1. Germline CDR1 is SGHDN and CDR2 is FVKESK. This CDR3 contains 14 residues. V trimming: 4 bases; J trimming: 6 bases; junction bases outside the gene matches: 9. Written as DNA, the CDR3 is TGTGCCAGCAGCCCATTAACAGGGGTTCGCGAGCAGTACTTC. Amino acids: CASSPLTGVREQYF.

This clonotype was found many times. J is TRBJ1-2 and V is TRBV12-3 or TRBV12-4; no clear D. Trimming stripped 3 bases from V and 4 bases from J, with 6 bases between. This CDR3 region has 12 residues. CDR3 DNA sequence: TGTGCCAGCAGTTTGGCAGCCTATGGCTACACCTTC. Translated: CASSLAAYGYTF.

At least ten counts were recorded for this clonotype. The V gene is TRBV4-1, the J gene TRBJ2-3; D gene unclear. This CDR3 has 14 residues. Germline V gene data show CDR1 as MGHRA and CDR2 as YSYEKL. Trimming took 1 base from V and 6 from J, leaving 11 bases between them. CDR3 loop: CASSQGEQMDTQYF. In DNA form, the CDR3 reads TGCGCCAGCAGCCAAGGCGAGCAAATGGATACGCAGTATTTT.

This clonotype was recorded at least ten times. J is TRBJ2-3 and V is TRBV18; 9 bases map to TRBD2. This CDR3 region has 17 residues. Unmatched junction bases numbered 6, after V lost 0 bases and J lost 2 bases. Germline loops: CDR1 KGHSH, CDR2 LQKENI. CDR3 in DNA: TGTGCCAGCTCACCACCCGGGCTAGCGGGAATCACAGATACGCAGTATTTT. This gives the protein CASSPPGLAGITDTQYF.

This sequence joins TRBV4-3 and TRBJ2-7; D possibly corresponds to TRBD2 (5 bases). V was shortened by 0 bases and J by 6 bases, with 15 bases between the two germline ends. This CDR3 spans 15 amino acids. Germline lookup yields CDR1 LGHNA and CDR2 YSLEER. DNA of the CDR3: TGCGCCAGCAGCCAAGACGGACTCGGAAACGGCGAGCAGTACTTC. It translates to CASSQDGLGNGEQYF.

In its sample, this clonotype was seen a few times. This chain uses TRBV7-8 with TRBJ2-5, with 8 bases identical to TRBD2. V lost 6 bases to trimming and J lost 0 bases; unmatched junction nucleotides: 3. CDR3 length equals 14 residues. CDR1 is SGHVS, CDR2 FQNEAQ, per germline. The CDR3: CASRASGYQETQYF. The CDR3 coding sequence is TGTGCCAGCAGGGCTAGCGGGTACCAAGAGACCCAGTACTTC.

At least ten counts were recorded for this clonotype. The rearrangement uses TRBV28 and TRBJ1-2, with D uncertain. V dropped 3 bases and J dropped 4 bases, with 9 bases sitting between them. CDR3 size: 13 residues. Looked up from germline, CDR1 is MDHEN and CDR2 is SYDVKM. For the CDR3, the DNA is TGTGCCAGCAGTTTCGTTCTCTTCTATGGCTACACCTTC. It yields the protein CASSFVLFYGYTF.

This clonotype has a count of ten or more. The chain joins TRBV2 to TRBJ2-6; no clear D gene. The germline V gene has CDR1 SNHLY and CDR2 FYNNEI. The CDR3 runs 14 residues. The V end was cut by 11 bases, the J end by 0 bases, with 11 bases between. As DNA, the CDR3 is TGTGCCGGAATTGCAATCTCTGGGGCCAACGTCCTGACTTTC. It specifies CAGIAISGANVLTF.

As concerns this clonotype: Only one base separates this from a far larger clonotype, so it likely reflects a read error. The chain has TRBV6-2 or TRBV6-3 and TRBJ2-1; tentatively, D is TRBD1 (5 bases). Deletions cut 3 bases from V and 10 bases from J, with 13 bases between. The V gene's germline CDR1 is MNHEY and CDR2 SVGEGT. This CDR3 is built from 13 residues. The CDR3 spells CASSYDRTYEQFF. The CDR3 region has the DNA TGTGCCAGCAGTTATGACAGAACCTACGAGCAGTTCTTC.

This clonotype was detected a few times. This sequence is one base from a far larger clone and is likely a read error. The chain couples TRBV4-1 to TRBJ2-1; tentatively, D is TRBD1 (5 bases). Germline values: CDR1 MGHRA, CDR2 YSYEKL. The length of the CDR3 is 14 residues. In DNA form, the CDR3 reads TGCGCCAGCAGCCAGTATACAGACAGCAATGAGCATTTCTTC. This sequence encodes CASSQYTDSNEHFF.

The chain recombines TRBV5-1 with TRBJ1-1; 7 bases line up with TRBD1. The CDR3 loop spans 13 amino acids. Germline V gene sequence: CDR1 SGHRS, CDR2 YFSETQ. Losses at the gene ends were 2 bases for V and 9 bases for J; bases not matched to a gene: 7. This CDR3 reads CASSFGEGAQAFF. The CDR3 nucleotides are TGCGCCAGCAGCTTCGGGGAGGGGGCGCAAGCTTTCTTT.

This clonotype was detected a few times. The genes are TRBV20-1 and TRBJ2-7; 11 nucleotides match TRBD2. Germline values: CDR1 DFQATT, CDR2 SNEGSKA (reference sequence). CDR3 length: 17 residues. After removal of 0 bases from V and 1 base from J, the junction contained 8 bases not matched to a gene. The CDR3 nucleotides are TGCAGTGCTAGAGATCCCGTATCTAGCGGGGGGTCCTACGAGCAGTACTTC. This translates into CSARDPVSSGGSYEQYF.